A selection of T cell receptor beta chains follows, all from one sample in a study of T cell responses to AZD1222 COVID-19 vaccine. Assay: immunoSEQ multiplex PCR; the TCRdb copy retains only in-frame clones and omits some. Of 200,000 to 250,000 clones in the sample, approximately 94% were seen once. The specimen comprised peripheral blood, sampled 28 days after the second dose of the MenACWY control vaccine. The receptors stem from an adult who received the MenACWY meningococcal vaccine as a control. CDR3s leave out the opening cysteine and the closing phenylalanine or tryptophan. Only some rows state a clone size, as once, few, many or a class for expanded clones.

J gene	clone size	V gene	CDR3 protein
TRBJ1-1	-	TRBV14	ASSQDVLLEAF
TRBJ2-3	-	TRBV9	ASSVGLAETSTDTQY
TRBJ1-1	-	TRBV18	ASSPLGTLAGGNTEAF
TRBJ2-7	-	TRBV5-1	ASSFREAPSYEQY
TRBJ2-1	-	TRBV30	AWRGQYNEQF
TRBJ2-3	-	TRBV28	ASSQIGGITDTQY
TRBJ2-3	-	TRBV11-3	ASSPGQGATDTQY
TRBJ1-4	-	TRBV2	ASRRQPSNEKLF
TRBJ1-3	once	TRBV5-6	ASSSPTKAGNTIY
TRBJ1-4	-	TRBV10-2	ASSETAVYEKLF
TRBJ1-6	medium-sized	TRBV6-1	ASSESEGGSPLH
TRBJ2-7	-	TRBV7-2	ASSLAERALSYEQY
TRBJ1-5	-	TRBV28	ASSDGQVNQPQH
TRBJ2-1	-	TRBV9	ASSPGLAGLNEQF
TRBJ1-2	-	TRBV28	ASKHGSDGYT
TRBJ2-3	-	TRBV10-3	AISESLAGGPDTQY
TRBJ2-3	few	TRBV29-1	SVIGTSGTVFDTDTQY
TRBJ2-1	-	TRBV5-1	ASHAADEQF
TRBJ1-3	-	TRBV5-5	ASSAAFGVSGNTIY
TRBJ2-7	-	TRBV7-2	ASSSTGVGEQY
TRBJ1-2	-	TRBV20-1	SASSGDGYT
TRBJ2-7	-	TRBV18	ASSPTGREQY
TRBJ1-1	-	TRBV7-9	ASSPRDSPLGAEAF
TRBJ2-7	-	TRBV28	ASSPGGGRSYYEQY
TRBJ1-3	-	TRBV28	ASSLERGNTIY
TRBJ2-3	-	TRBV9	ASSVGSGNTDTQY
TRBJ1-1	-	TRBV18	ASSPGQNTEAF
TRBJ2-1	-	TRBV28	ASSFPPKEQF
TRBJ2-7	-	TRBV5-6	ASSLGVWTGNEQY
TRBJ2-2	once	TRBV28	ASSLIPPGGTANTGELF
TRBJ2-1	-	TRBV28	ASSQLAGGGNEQF
TRBJ2-5	-	TRBV9	ASSGGQLAETQY
TRBJ2-7	-	TRBV28	ASRDNYEQY
TRBJ2-1	once	TRBV12-5	ASGSGNGEQF
TRBJ2-2	-	TRBV24-1	ATSDSSRGLTGELF
TRBJ2-6	-	TRBV3-1/TRBV3-2	ASRGSGANVLT
TRBJ2-7	-	TRBV6-4	ASSATSGVEQY
TRBJ2-3	-	TRBV10-3	AISDPGKETDTQY